In this sample, the clone carrying this TCR beta chain turned up a few times. No antigen is known for it. These data are taken from a study of regulatory T cells in long-lasting Graves disease. Arm-PCR of CDR3 regions and iRepertoire HTBI primers were the basis on which TCR beta libraries were built. TCRdb itself ran the multiplex PCR reads through MiXCR, one entry per CDR3 protein. The sample yields over 300,000 distinct CDR3 sequences, about 16% seen once. The germline CDR1 and CDR2 sequences are SGDLS and YYNGEE. V lost 2 bases and J lost 7, with 6 bases in between. This CDR3 is built from 11 residues. General study results and limits: Persistent patients had more shared public clonotypes (under 3,000) than new patients (about 970).

Documented time point: newly diagnosed GD, antithyroid drugs for less than 3 months. Scientists built the TCR library using RNA that was extracted from PBMCs. Patients of an endocrinology department in Xi'an, China, were included. Into tubes containing EDTA, approximately 9 milliliters of peripheral blood were drawn. The gene calls are TRBV9 and TRBJ1-2; D uncertain. The clonotype was recovered from a female donor with Graves disease. The sequences come from peripheral blood mononuclear cells (PBMCs), collected at new diagnosis, from a patient treated with antithyroid drugs. The CDR3 nucleotides are TGTGCCAGCAGCGTTGGGGTTGGCTACACCTTC. Residues: CASSVGVGYTF.